This T cell receptor (beta chain) emerged from a study of blood T cell repertoires in COVID-19. Clones were read by immunoSEQ multiplex PCR, and TCRdb kept only the in-frame ones, dropping some. The sample has about 240,000 clones, about 88% seen once. Seattle cases were enrolled at active infection and followed longitudinally. The CDR3 runs 16 residues. Between the trimmed V and J ends, which lost 2 bases and 1 base, there was a span of 14 bases. Germline loops: CDR1 SGHTA, CDR2 FQGNSA. The specimen was peripheral blood. The TCR comes from a woman aged 50 to 65 with COVID-19, enrolled during active disease. V and J are TRBV7-2 and TRBJ1-2; D is possibly TRBD1 (6 bases). This CDR3 is CASSLNDRTLNYGYTF. The CDR3 DNA reads as TGTGCCAGCAGCTTAAATGACAGGACCCTTAACTATGGCTACACCTTC. The entire variable domain, with the rest obtained from reference TRBV7-2 and TRBJ1-2, is as follows: GAGVSQSPSNKVTEKGKDVELRCDPISGHTALYWYRQSLGQGLEFLIYFQGNSAPDKSGLPSDRFSAERTGGSVSTLTIQRTQQEDSAVYLCASSLNDRTLNYGYTFGSGTRLTVV.